This is a list of T cell receptor beta chains from one sample in a study of metastatic and nonmetastatic thyroid tumors. TCRdb ran MiXCR on the PCR reads. The repertoire has about 69,000 clones, 14% of them found once; the top ten carry less than 8.5%. The sequenced sample was blood. The receptor source for this set is a male donor with papillary thyroid cancer or a benign thyroid nodule (not recorded which). Some clones in this sample may be carry-over from other donors' samples. Both conserved end residues are part of each CDR3. A D gene is named only where the DNA matches it firmly. Some rows mark clone size as missing; the rest say once, few, many or name a class of expanded clone.

TRBJ2-3,-,many,TRBV29-1,CSVLGLGTDTQYF,TGCAGCGTTTTGGGGTTGGGCACAGATACGCAGTATTTT
TRBJ2-7,-,few,TRBV12-3/TRBV12-4,CASSLGIGVEQYF,TGTGCCAGCAGTTTGGGGATAGGGGTCGAGCAGTACTTC
TRBJ2-5,TRBD1,many,TRBV27,CASSLQGALQETQYF,TGTGCCAGCAGTTTACAGGGGGCTCTCCAAGAGACCCAGTACTTC
TRBJ2-3,-,-,TRBV6-1,CASSAPWGRGTDTQYF,TGTGCCAGCTCAGCCCCCTGGGGCAGGGGAACAGATACGCAGTATTTT
TRBJ2-6,TRBD1,-,TRBV10-2,CASSGPGTAGANVLTF,TGCGCCAGCAGTGGTCCCGGGACAGCTGGGGCCAACGTCCTGACTTTC
TRBJ2-1,-,few,TRBV6-1,CASIARLAGGYNEQFF,TGTGCCAGCATAGCCCGGCTAGCTGGTGGGTACAATGAGCAGTTCTTC
TRBJ2-4,-,many,TRBV28,CASSSLWTAGDIQYF,TGTGCCAGCAGTTCCCTTTGGACAGCCGGGGACATTCAGTACTTC
TRBJ2-7,-,many,TRBV5-6,CASSLGGGQATYEQYF,TGTGCCAGCAGCTTGGGGGGGGGACAGGCGACCTACGAGCAGTACTTC
TRBJ1-3,-,many,TRBV13,CASSLDRGSGNTIYF,TGTGCCAGCAGCCTCGATCGGGGATCTGGAAACACCATATATTTT
TRBJ2-3,TRBD1,many,TRBV10-1,CASSRTGGPGGDTQYF,TGCGCCAGCAGTAGGACAGGGGGACCGGGTGGAGATACGCAGTATTTT
TRBJ1-6,-,many,TRBV20-1,CSARDRRGGLASPLHF,TGCAGTGCTAGAGATCGACGAGGGGGGTTGGCTTCACCCCTCCACTTT
TRBJ2-7,TRBD2,few,TRBV6-1,CASSLTLAAGPSEQYF,TGTGCCAGCAGCCTGACTCTAGCGGCGGGGCCTAGCGAGCAGTACTTC
TRBJ2-2,-,-,TRBV27,CASSYTQRNTGELFF,TGTGCCAGCAGTTACACACAGAGGAACACCGGGGAGCTGTTTTTT
TRBJ1-2,TRBD1,-,TRBV27,CAISLSRTGNYGYTF,TGTGCCATCAGTTTATCGCGGACAGGTAACTATGGCTACACCTTC
TRBJ1-2,-,many,TRBV2,CASSYSPLGYTF,TGTGCCAGCAGTTACAGTCCCCTTGGCTACACCTTC
TRBJ2-1,TRBD1,many,TRBV5-1,CASSGWTGEGEQFF,TGCGCCAGCAGCGGATGGACAGGGGAAGGTGAGCAGTTCTTC
TRBJ2-6,TRBD1,few,TRBV10-3,CAISRTGDSGANVLTF,TGTGCCATCAGCCGGACAGGGGACAGTGGAGCCAACGTCCTTACTTTC
TRBJ1-1,TRBD1,many,TRBV5-6,CASSLMGTGPATEAFF,TGTGCCAGCAGCTTGATGGGGACAGGGCCTGCCACTGAAGCTTTCTTT
TRBJ2-1,-,-,TRBV28,CAISEQEEYNEQFF,TGTGCCATCAGTGAACAGGAGGAATACAATGAGCAGTTCTTC
TRBJ2-1,TRBD2,-,TRBV11-2,CASSLGAGVNNEQFF,TGTGCCAGCAGCTTAGGAGCGGGAGTCAACAATGAGCAGTTCTTC